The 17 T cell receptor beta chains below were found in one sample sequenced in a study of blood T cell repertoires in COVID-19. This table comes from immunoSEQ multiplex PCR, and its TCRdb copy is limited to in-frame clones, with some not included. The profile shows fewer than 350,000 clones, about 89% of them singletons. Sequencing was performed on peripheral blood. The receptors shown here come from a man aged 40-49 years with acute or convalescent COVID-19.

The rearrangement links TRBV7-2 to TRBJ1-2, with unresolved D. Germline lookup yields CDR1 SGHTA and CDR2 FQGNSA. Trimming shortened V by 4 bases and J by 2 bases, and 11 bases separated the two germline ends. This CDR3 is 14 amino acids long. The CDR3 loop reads CASSSRILNYGYTF. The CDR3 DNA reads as TGTGCCAGCAGCTCCAGGATCCTGAACTATGGCTACACCTTC.

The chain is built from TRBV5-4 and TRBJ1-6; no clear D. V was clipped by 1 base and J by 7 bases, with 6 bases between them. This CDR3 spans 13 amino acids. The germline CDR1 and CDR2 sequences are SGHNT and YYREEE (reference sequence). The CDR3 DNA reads TGTGCCAGCAGCTTGAATCTCAATTCACCCCTCCACTTT. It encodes CASSLNLNSPLHF.

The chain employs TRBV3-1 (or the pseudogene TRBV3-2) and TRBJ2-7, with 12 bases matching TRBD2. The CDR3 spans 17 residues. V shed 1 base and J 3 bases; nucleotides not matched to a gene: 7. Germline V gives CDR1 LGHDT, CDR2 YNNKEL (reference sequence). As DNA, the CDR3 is TGTGCCAGCAGCCAAGGACTAGCGGGGGCCCCTTTCTACGAGCAGTACTTC. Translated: CASSQGLAGAPFYEQYF.

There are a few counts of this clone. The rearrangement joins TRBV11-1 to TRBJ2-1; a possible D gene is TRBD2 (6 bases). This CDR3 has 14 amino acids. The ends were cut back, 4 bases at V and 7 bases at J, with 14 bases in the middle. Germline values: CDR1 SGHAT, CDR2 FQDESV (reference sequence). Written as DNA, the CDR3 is TGTGCCAGCAGCTCCGCGGGGAATAGTAATGAGCAGTTCTTC. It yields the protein CASSSAGNSNEQFF.

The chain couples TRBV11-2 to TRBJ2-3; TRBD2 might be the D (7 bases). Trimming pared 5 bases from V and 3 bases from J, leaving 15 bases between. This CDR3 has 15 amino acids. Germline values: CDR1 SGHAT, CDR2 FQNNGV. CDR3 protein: CASSARGAETDTQYF. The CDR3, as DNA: TGTGCCAGCAGCGCCCGGGGGGCAGAGACAGATACGCAGTATTTT.

CDR3 nucleotides: TGTGCCAGCAGCCCCGGAGGTAGCACTCGGGCTTTCTTT. It codes for CASSPGGSTRAFF. V gene TRBV7-2 combines with J gene TRBJ1-1; D gene ambiguous. The CDR3 is made up of 13 amino acids. V was cut by 5 bases and J by 11 bases, with 18 bases left in between. Germline V CDR1 and CDR2: SGHTA, FQGNSA.

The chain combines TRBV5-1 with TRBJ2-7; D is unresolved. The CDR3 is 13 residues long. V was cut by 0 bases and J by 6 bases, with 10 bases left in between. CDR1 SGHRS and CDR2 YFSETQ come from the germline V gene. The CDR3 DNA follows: TGCGCCAGCAGCTTGGCCGAGAGTCGCGAGCAGTACTTC. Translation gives CASSLAESREQYF.

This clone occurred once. The CDR3 DNA follows: TGTGCCAGTAGTATTCTACTAGATTCCGGGGAGCTGTTTTTT. Its protein is CASSILLDSGELFF. The chain has TRBV19 and TRBJ2-2, with D perhaps matching TRBD2 (5 bases). Germline V gives CDR1 LNHDA, CDR2 SQIVND (reference sequence). Trimming cost V 3 bases and J 6 bases, with 11 bases left between them. This CDR3 contains 14 residues.

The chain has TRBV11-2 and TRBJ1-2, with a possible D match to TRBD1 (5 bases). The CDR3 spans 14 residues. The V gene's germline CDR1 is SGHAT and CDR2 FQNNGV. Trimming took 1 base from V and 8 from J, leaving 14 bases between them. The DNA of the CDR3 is TGTGCCAGCAGCTTAGCAGTCAGGGTGCCCGGCTACACCTTC. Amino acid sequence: CASSLAVRVPGYTF.

CDR3 amino acids: CASSDGSSGANVLTF. As DNA, the CDR3 is TGTGCCAGCAGTGACGGCAGCTCTGGGGCCAACGTCCTGACTTTC. The genes are TRBV6-4 and TRBJ2-6; D gene uncertain. The CDR3 is 15 amino acids. Germline V gene sequence: CDR1 MRHNA, CDR2 SNTAGT. With 2 bases removed from V and 0 bases from J, the gap between germline ends came to 5 bases.

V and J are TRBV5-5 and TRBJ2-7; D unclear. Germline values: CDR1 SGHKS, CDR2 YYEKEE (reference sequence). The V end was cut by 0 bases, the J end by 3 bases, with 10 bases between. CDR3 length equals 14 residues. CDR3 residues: CASSLDRNYYEQYF. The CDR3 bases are TGTGCCAGCAGCTTGGACAGAAATTACTACGAGCAGTACTTC.

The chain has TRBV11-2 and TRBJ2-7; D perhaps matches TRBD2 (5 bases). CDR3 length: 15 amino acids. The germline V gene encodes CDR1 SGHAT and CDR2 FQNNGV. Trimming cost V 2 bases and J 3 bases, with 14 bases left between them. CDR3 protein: CASSLLAPQVYEQYF. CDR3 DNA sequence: TGTGCCAGCAGCTTACTAGCCCCGCAAGTCTACGAGCAGTACTTC.

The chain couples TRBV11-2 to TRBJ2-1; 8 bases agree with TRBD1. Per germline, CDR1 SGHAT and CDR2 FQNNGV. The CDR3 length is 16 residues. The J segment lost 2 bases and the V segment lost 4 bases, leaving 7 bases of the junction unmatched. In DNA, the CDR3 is TGTGCCAGCAGCTCTACCGGGACAGGTACCTACAATGAGCAGTTCTTC. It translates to CASSSTGTGTYNEQFF. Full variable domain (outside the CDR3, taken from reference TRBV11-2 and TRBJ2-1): EAGVAQSPRYKIIEKRQSVAFWCNPISGHATLYWYQQILGQGPKLLIQFQNNGVVDDSQLPKDRFSAERLKGVDSTLKIQPAKLEDSAVYLCASSSTGTGTYNEQFFGPGTRLTVL.

Written as DNA, the CDR3 is TGTGCCAGTACCCCTAGCGGGTTCTACAATGAGCAGTTCTTC. Translating it yields CASTPSGFYNEQFF. V gene TRBV19 combines with J gene TRBJ2-1, with 8 bases matching TRBD2. CDR1 and CDR2 (germline): LNHDA, SQIVND (reference sequence). CDR3 size: 14 residues. The J segment lost 3 bases and the V segment lost 7 bases, leaving 5 bases of the junction unmatched.

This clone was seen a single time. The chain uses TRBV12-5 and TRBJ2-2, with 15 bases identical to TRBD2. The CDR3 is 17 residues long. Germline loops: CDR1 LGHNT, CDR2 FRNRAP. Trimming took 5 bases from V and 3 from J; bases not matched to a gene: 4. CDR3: CASGPGLAGGHTGELFF. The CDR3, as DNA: TGTGCTAGTGGTCCCGGACTAGCGGGGGGGCACACCGGGGAGCTGTTTTTT. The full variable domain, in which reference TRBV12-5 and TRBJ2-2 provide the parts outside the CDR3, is DARVTQTPRHKVTEMGQEVTMRCQPILGHNTVFWYRQTMMQGLELLAYFRNRAPLDDSGMPKDRFSAEMPDATLATLKIQPSEPRDSAVYFCASGPGLAGGHTGELFFGEGSRLTVL.

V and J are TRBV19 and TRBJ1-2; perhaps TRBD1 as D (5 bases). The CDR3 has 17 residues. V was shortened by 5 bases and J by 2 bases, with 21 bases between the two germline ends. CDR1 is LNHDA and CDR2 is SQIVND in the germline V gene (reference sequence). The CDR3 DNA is TGTGCCAGTAGTCCCCACCCTACACGGACATCCAACTATGGCTACACCTTC. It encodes CASSPHPTRTSNYGYTF. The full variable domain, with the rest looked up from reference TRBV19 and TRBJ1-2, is DGGITQSPKYLFRKEGQNVTLSCEQNLNHDAMYWYRQDPGQGLRLIYYSQIVNDFQKGDIAEGYSVSREKKESFPLTVTSAQKNPTAFYLCASSPHPTRTSNYGYTFGSGTRLTVV.

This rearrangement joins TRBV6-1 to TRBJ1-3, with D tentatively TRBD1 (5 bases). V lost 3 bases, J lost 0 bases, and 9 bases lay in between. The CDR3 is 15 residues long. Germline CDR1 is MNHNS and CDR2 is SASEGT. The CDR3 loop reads CASSETVFSGNTIYF. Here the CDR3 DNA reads TGTGCCAGCAGTGAGACAGTTTTCTCTGGAAACACCATATATTTT.